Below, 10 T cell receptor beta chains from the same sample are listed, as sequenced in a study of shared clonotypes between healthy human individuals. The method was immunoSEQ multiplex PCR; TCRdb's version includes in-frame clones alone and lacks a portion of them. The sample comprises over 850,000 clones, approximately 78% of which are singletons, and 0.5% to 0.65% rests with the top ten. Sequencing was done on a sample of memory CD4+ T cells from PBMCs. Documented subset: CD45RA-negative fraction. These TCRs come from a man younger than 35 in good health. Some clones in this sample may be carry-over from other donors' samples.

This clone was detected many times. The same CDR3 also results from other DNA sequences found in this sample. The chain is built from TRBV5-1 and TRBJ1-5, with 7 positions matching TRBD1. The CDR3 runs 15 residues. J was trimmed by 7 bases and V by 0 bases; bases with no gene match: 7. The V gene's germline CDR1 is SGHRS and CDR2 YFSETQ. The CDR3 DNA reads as TGCGCCAGCAGCTTGGGACAGGGATGGAACCAGCCCCAGCATTTT. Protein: CASSLGQGWNQPQHF.

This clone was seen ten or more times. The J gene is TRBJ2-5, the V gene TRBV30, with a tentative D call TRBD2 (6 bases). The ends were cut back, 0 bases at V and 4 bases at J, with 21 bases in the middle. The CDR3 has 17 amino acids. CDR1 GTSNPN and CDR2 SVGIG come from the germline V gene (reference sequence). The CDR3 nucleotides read TGTGCCTGGAGTGTGGCGGGGCGAAGGAAAGCGGTAGAGACCCAGTACTTC. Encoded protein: CAWSVAGRRKAVETQYF.

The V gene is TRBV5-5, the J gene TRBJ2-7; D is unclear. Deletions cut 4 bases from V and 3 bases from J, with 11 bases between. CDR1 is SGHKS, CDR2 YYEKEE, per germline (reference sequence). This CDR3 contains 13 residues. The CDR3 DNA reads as TGTGCCAGCAGCCGCGTGGCAGGCTACGAGCAGTACTTC. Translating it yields CASSRVAGYEQYF.

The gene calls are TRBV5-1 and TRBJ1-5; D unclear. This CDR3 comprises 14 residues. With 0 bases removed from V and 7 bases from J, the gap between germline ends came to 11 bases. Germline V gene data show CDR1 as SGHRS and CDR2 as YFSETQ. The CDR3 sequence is CASSLGQNGQPQHF. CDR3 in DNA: TGCGCCAGCAGCTTGGGCCAAAATGGGCAGCCCCAGCATTTT.

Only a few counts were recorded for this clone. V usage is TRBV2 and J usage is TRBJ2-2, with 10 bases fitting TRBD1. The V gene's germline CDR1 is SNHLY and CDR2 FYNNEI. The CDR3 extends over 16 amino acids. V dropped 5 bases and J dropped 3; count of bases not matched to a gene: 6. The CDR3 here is CASSPGTGVYTGELFF. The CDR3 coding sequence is TGTGCCAGCAGTCCCGGGACAGGGGTTTACACCGGGGAGCTGTTTTTT.

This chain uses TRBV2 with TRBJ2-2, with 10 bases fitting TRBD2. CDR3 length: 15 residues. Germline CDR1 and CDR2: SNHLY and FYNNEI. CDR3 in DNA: TGTGCTAGCCAGGGCGGGACTAGCGTCACCGGGGAGCTGTTTTTT. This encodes CASQGGTSVTGELFF.

CDR3: CASSVSRATNEQFF. DNA of the CDR3: TGTGCCAGCAGTGTCTCCCGGGCCACTAATGAGCAGTTCTTC. The gene calls are TRBV6-1 and TRBJ2-1; no definite D call. V was shortened by 4 bases and J by 7 bases, with 14 bases between the two germline ends. Germline V lookup: CDR1 MNHNS, CDR2 SASEGT. The length of the CDR3 is 14 residues.

The CDR3 DNA sequence: TGCGCCAGCAGCCAAGTCACGGTAGCGGGAGCGGCAGATACGCAGTATTTT. Protein sequence: CASSQVTVAGAADTQYF. The V gene is TRBV4-1, the J gene TRBJ2-3, with 9 bases lining up with TRBD2. The CDR3 contains 17 residues. V gave up 1 base and J gave up 4 bases; unmatched junction bases: 9. From germline, CDR1 is MGHRA and CDR2 YSYEKL.

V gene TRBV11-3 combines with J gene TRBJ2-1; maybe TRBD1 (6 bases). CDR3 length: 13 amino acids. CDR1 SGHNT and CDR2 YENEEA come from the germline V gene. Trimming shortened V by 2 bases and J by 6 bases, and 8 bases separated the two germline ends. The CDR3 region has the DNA TGTGCCAGCAGCTTAAGACAGGTCAATGAGCAGTTCTTC. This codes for CASSLRQVNEQFF.

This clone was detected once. The CDR3 sequence: CSVARTINNEQFF. The CDR3 DNA reads TGCAGCGTGGCCCGGACCATCAACAATGAGCAGTTCTTC. The V and J genes are TRBV29-1 and TRBJ2-1; D call uncertain. The V gene lost 6 bases and the J gene lost 5 bases, with 14 bases spanning the gap. The CDR3 is 13 residues long. The germline V gene encodes CDR1 SQVTM and CDR2 ANQGSEA.